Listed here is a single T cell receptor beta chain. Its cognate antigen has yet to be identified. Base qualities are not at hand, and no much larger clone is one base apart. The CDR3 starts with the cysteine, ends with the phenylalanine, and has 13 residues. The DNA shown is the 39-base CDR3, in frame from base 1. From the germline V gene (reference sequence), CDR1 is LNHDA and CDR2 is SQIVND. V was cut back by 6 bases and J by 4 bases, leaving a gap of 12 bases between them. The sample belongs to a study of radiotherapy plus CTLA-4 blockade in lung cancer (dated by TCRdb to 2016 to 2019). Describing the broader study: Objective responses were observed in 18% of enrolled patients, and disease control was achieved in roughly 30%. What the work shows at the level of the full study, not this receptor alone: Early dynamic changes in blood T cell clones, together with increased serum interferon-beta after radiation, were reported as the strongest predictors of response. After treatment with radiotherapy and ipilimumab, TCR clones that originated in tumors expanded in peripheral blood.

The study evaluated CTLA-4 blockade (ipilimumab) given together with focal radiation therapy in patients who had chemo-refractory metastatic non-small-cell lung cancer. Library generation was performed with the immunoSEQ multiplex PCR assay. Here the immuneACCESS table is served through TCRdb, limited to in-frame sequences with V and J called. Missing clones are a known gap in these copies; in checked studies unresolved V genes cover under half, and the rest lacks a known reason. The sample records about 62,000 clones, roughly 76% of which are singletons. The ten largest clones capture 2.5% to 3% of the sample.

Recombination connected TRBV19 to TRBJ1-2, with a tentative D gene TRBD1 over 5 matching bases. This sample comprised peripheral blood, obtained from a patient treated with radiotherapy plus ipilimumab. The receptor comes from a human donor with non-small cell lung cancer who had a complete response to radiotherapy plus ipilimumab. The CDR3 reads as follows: CASSSGGFYGYTF. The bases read TGTGCCAGTAGCTCCGGGGGGTTCTATGGCTACACCTTC.